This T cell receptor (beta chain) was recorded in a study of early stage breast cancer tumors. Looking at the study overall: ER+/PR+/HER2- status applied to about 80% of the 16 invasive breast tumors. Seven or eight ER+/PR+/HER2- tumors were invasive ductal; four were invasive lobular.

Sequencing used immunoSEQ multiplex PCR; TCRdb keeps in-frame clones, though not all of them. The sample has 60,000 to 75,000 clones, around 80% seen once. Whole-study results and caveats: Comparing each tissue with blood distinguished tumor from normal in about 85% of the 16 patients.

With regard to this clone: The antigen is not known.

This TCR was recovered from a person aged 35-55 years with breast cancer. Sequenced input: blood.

This CDR3 is CASSSILTVQETQYF. CDR3 DNA: TGTGCCAGCAGCTCTATACTGACAGTCCAAGAGACCCAGTACTTC. V is TRBV5-8 and J is TRBJ2-5; weak D call: TRBD1 (5 bases). V lost 3 bases, J lost 1 base, and 13 bases lay in between. Germline CDR1 is SGHTS and CDR2 is YDEGEE. The CDR3 consists of 15 residues. Supplemented by reference TRBV5-8 and TRBJ2-5, the full variable domain reads EAGVTQSPTHLIKTRGQQATLRCSPISGHTSVYWYQQALGLGLQFLLWYDEGEERNRGNFPPRFSGRQFPNYSSELNVNALELEDSALYLCASSSILTVQETQYFGPGTRLLVL.